The clone carrying this TCR beta chain has only a few counts. Its antigen is not known. This record belongs to a study of T cell responses to AZD1222 COVID-19 vaccine. Study outcomes and limitations: Donors skewed white British and female; clonal diversity was possibly underestimated. Nearly half of spike-specific TCRs reportedly target variant regions that are unmutated in the B.1.351 and B.1.1.7 variants.

Measured with immunoSEQ multiplex PCR; TCRdb has only the in-frame clones, and not every one. Among about 130,000 clones, about 85% were seen once, and the ten largest hold over 1.2%. From germline, CDR1 is SGHNT and CDR2 YENEEA. The CDR3 length is 14 residues. V was cut by 1 base and J by 10 bases, with 14 bases left in between. The receptor comes from an adult in good health. The J gene is TRBJ2-1, the V gene TRBV11-3; D gene uncertain. The sample consisted of peripheral blood, taken on day 0 of AZD1222 vaccination. The CDR3, as DNA: TGTGCCAGCAGCTTAGGGGGTTCTCTCGGGGAGCAGTTCTTC. Translated, it gives CASSLGGSLGEQFF. The variable domain in full, with the rest retrieved from reference TRBV11-3 and TRBJ2-1, is EAGVVQSPRYKIIEKKQPVAFWCNPISGHNTLYWYLQNLGQGPELLIRYENEEAVDDSQLPKDRFSAERLKGVDSTLKIQPAELGDSAVYLCASSLGGSLGEQFFGPGTRLTVL.